This TCR beta chain was observed in a study of CD8 T cells in ankylosing spondylitis. Findings and caveats of the study: A motif in TCR beta, a set of roughly eight highly homologous variants, appeared characteristic of ankylosing spondylitis blood. Disease-linked clones bore a CD8+ phenotype and were relatively rare in peripheral blood.

The V gene lost 4 bases and the J gene lost 1 base, with 14 bases spanning the gap. This CDR3 is 15 amino acids long. The germline V gene encodes CDR1 SGHRS and CDR2 YFSETQ. TCRdb analysed the 5' RACE reads with MiXCR anew, one entry per CDR3 protein. The data hold approximately 350,000 distinct CDR3 sequences, with 14% to 15% observed a single time. This clonotype showed up just a few times. What it recognizes is unknown. The rearrangement links TRBV5-1 to TRBJ1-1, with D perhaps matching TRBD1 (6 bases). This TCR derives from a male donor with ankylosing spondylitis or in good health (not recorded which). Sequencing used blood, either unsorted or a sorted T cell fraction (not recorded which). The CDR3 DNA reads as TGCGCCAGCAGCGGGGGACAAGGAAGGAACACTGAAGCTTTCTTT. This sequence encodes CASSGGQGRNTEAFF.